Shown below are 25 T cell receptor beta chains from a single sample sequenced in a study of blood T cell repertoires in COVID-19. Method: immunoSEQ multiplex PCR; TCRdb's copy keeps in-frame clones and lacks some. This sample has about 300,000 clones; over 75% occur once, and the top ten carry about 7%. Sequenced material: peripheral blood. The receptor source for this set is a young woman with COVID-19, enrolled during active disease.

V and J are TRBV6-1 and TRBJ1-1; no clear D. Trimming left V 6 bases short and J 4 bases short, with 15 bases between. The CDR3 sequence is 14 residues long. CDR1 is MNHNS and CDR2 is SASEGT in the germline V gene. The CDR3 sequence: CASRPLEVSTEAFF. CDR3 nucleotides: TGTGCCAGCAGACCCCTCGAGGTTTCCACTGAAGCTTTCTTT.

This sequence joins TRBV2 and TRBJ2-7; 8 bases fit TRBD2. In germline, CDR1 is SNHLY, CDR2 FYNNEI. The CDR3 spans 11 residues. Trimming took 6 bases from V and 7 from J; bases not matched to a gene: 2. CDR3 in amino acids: CASRRLAEQYF. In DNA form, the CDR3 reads TGTGCCAGCAGACGACTAGCGGAGCAGTACTTC.

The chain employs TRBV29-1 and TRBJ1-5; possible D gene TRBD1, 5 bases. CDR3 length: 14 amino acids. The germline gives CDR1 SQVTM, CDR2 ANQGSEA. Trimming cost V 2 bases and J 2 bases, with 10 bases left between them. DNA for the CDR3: TGCAGCGTTGAAATGGGGGGTGGCAATCAGCCCCAGCATTTT. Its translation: CSVEMGGGNQPQHF.

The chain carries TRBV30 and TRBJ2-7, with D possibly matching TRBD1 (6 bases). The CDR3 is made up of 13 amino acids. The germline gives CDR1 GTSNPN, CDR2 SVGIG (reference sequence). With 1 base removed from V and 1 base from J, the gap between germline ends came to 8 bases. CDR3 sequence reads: CAWSGGQSYEQYF. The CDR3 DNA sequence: TGTGCCTGGAGTGGGGGGCAGTCCTACGAGCAGTACTTC.

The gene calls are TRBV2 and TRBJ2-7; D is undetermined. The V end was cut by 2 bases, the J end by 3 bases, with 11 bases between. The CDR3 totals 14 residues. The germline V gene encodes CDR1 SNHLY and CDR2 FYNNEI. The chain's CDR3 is CASSELRNIYEQYF. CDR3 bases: TGTGCCAGCAGTGAACTCAGGAACATCTACGAGCAGTACTTC.

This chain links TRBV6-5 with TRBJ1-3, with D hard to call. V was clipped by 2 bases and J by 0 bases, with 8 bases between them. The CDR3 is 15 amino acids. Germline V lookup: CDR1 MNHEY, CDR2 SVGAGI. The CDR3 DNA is TGTGCCAGCAGTTACGGGCAGGTCTCTGGAAACACCATATATTTT. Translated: CASSYGQVSGNTIYF.

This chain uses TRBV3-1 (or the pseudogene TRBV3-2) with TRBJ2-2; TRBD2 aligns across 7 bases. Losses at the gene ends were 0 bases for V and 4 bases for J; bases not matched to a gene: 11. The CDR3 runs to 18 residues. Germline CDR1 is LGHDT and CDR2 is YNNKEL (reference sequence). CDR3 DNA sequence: TGTGCCAGCAGCCAAGATGTGAGGCGGGGGAGTTCCACCGGGGAGCTGTTTTTT. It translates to CASSQDVRRGSSTGELFF.

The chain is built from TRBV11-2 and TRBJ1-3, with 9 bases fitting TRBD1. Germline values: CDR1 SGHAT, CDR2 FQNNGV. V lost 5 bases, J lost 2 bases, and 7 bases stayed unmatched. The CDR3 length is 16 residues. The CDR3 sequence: CASSVRDRVPGNTIYF. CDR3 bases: TGTGCCAGCAGCGTCCGGGACAGGGTTCCTGGAAACACCATATATTTT.

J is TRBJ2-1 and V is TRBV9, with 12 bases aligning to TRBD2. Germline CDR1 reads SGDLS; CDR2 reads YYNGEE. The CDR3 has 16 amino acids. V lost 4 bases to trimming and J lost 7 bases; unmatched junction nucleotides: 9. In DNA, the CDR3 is TGTGCCAGCAGCTCCCGGACTAGCGGGACTCGGAATGAGCAGTTCTTC. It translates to CASSSRTSGTRNEQFF.

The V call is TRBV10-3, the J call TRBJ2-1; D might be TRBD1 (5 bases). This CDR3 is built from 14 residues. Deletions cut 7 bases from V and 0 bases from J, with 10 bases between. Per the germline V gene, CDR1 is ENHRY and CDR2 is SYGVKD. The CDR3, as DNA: TGTGCCATCAATGACAGAACCTCCTACAATGAGCAGTTCTTC. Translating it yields CAINDRTSYNEQFF.

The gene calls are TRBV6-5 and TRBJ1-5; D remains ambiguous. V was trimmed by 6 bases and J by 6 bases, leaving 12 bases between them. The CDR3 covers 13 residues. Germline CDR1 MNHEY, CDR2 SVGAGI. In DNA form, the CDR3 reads TGTGCCAGCAGCAGGACGGGAAGTCAGCCCCAGCATTTT. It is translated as CASSRTGSQPQHF.

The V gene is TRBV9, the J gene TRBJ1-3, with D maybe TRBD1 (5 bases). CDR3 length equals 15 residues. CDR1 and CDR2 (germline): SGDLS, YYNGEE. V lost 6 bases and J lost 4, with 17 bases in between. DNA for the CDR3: TGTGCCAGCACTCCTCAAGGGGTTGGAGGAAACACCATATATTTT. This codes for CASTPQGVGGNTIYF.

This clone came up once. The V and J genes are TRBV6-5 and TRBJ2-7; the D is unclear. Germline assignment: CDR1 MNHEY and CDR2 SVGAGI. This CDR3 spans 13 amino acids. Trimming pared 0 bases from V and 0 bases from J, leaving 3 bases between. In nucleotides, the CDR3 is TGTGCCAGCAGTTACTCCGTCTCCTACGAGCAGTACTTC. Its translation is CASSYSVSYEQYF.

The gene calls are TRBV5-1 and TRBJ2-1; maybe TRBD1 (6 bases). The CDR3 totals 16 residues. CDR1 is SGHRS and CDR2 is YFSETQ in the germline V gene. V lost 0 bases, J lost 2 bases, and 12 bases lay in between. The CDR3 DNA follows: TGCGCCAGCAGCTTGGTAAGGACAGTCGCCTACAATGAGCAGTTCTTC. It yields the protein CASSLVRTVAYNEQFF.

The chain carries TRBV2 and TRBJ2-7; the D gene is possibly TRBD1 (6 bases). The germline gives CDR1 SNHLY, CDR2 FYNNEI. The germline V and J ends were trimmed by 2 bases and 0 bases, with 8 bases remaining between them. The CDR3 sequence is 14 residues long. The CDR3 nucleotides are TGTGCCAGCAGTGAATGGGACAACTCCTACGAGCAGTACTTC. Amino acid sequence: CASSEWDNSYEQYF.

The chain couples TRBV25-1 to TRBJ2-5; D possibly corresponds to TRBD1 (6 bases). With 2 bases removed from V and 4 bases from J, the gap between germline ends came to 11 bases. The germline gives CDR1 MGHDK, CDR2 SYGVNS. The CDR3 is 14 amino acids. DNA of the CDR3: TGTGCCAGCAGTGAAGGCCGAGGGGGAGAGACCCAGTACTTC. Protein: CASSEGRGGETQYF.

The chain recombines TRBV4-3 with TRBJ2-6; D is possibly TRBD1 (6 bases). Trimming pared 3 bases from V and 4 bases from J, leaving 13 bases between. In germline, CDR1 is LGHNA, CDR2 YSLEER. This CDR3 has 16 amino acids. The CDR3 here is CASSQEQGSGANVLTF. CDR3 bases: TGCGCCAGCAGCCAGGAGCAGGGGTCGGGGGCCAACGTCCTGACTTTC.

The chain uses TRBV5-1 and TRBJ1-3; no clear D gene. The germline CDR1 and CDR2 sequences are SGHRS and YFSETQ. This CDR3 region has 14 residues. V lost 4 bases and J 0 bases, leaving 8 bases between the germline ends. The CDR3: CASSLHSSGNTIYF. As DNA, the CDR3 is TGCGCCAGCAGCCTCCACAGCTCTGGAAACACCATATATTTT.

CDR3 nucleotide sequence: TGTGCCAGCAGTTTCGGGGTACAATCACCCCTCCACTTT. Translation: CASSFGVQSPLHF. This chain uses TRBV28 with TRBJ1-6; D uncertain. V was clipped by 3 bases and J by 10 bases, with 10 bases between them. The CDR3 is 13 amino acids. Germline lookup yields CDR1 MDHEN and CDR2 SYDVKM. The full variable domain, completed using reference TRBV28 and TRBJ1-6, is DVKVTQSSRYLVKRTGEKVFLECVQDMDHENMFWYRQDPGLGLRLIYFSYDVKMKEKGDIPEGYSVSREKKERFSLILESASTNQTSMYLCASSFGVQSPLHFGNGTRLTVT.

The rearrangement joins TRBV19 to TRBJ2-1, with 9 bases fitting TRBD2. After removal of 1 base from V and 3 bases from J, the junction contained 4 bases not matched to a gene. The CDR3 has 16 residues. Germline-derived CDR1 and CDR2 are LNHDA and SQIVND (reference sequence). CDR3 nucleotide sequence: TGTGCCAGTAGTATAGCGGGACTAGCCGACTACAATGAGCAGTTCTTC. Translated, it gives CASSIAGLADYNEQFF.

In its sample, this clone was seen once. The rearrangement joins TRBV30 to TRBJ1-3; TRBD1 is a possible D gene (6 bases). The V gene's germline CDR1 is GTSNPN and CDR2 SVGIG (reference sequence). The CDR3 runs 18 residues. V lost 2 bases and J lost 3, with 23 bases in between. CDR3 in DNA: TGTGCCTGGAGTACAGGGACATGGATAAGTATAGATGGAAACACCATATATTTT. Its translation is CAWSTGTWISIDGNTIYF.

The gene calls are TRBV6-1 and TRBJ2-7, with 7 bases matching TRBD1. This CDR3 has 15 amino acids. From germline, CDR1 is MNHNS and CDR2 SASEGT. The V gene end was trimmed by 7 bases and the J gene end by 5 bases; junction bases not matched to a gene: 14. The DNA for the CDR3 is TGTGCCAGCATCTCACGGGTAGGGGGCAAGAACGAGCAGTACTTC. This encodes CASISRVGGKNEQYF.

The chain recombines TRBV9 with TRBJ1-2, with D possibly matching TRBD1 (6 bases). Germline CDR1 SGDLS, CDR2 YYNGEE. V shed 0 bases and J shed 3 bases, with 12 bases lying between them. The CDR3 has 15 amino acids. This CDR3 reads CASSVAGDHYYGYTF. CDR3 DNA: TGTGCCAGCAGCGTAGCAGGGGATCATTACTATGGCTACACCTTC.

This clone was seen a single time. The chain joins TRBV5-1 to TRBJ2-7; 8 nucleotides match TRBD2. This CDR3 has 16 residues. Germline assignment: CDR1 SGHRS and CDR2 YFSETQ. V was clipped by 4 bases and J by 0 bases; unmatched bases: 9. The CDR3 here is CASSLISGAISYEQYF. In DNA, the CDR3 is TGCGCCAGCAGCCTAATTAGCGGGGCCATCTCCTACGAGCAGTACTTC.

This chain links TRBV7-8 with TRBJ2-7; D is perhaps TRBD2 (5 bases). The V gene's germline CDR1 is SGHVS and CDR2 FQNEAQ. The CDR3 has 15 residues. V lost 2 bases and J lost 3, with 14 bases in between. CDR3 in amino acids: CASSLPGRDLYEQYF. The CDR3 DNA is TGTGCCAGCAGCTTACCCGGCCGGGATCTCTACGAGCAGTACTTC.